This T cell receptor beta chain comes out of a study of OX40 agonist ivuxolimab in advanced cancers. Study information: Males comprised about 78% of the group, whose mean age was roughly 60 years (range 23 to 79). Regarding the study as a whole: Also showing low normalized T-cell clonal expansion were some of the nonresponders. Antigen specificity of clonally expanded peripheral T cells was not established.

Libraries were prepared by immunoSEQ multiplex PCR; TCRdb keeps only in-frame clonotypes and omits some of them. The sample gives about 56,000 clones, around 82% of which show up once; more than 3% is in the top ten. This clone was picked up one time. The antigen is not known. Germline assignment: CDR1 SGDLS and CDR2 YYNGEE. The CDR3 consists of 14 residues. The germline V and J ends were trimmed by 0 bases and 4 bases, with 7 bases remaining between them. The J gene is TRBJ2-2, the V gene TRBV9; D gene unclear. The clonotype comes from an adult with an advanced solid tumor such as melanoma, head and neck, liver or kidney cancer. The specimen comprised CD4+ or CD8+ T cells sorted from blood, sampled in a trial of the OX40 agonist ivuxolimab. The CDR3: CASSVGPGTGELFF. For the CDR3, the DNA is TGTGCCAGCAGCGTAGGGCCCGGCACCGGGGAGCTGTTTTTT.